The T cell receptor (beta chain) under discussion was sequenced for a study of cytomegalovirus exposure and HLA in healthy donors. General observations from the study: Per a later analysis, HLA-associated TCR beta chains showed more clonal expansion than other, equally common TCR beta chains.

Germline V gene sequence: CDR1 LNHDA, CDR2 SQIVND (reference sequence). The V gene end was trimmed by 2 bases and the J gene end by 3 bases; junction bases not matched to a gene: 6. This CDR3 comprises 16 residues. PCR amplification relied on 60 Vbeta primers (plus 13 Jbeta primers). Assay: immunoSEQ multiplex PCR; the TCRdb copy retains only in-frame clones and omits some. The table lists 120,000 or so clones, roughly 62% of them singletons. On this clone: What it binds is not known.

Material: PBMCs. The J gene is TRBJ2-3, the V gene TRBV19; TRBD1 matches 9 bases. The sequence came from a young man in good health and CMV-seropositive. The CDR3 spells CASSIFTGGPTDTQYF. The CDR3 region has the DNA TGTGCCAGTAGTATATTCACAGGGGGCCCGACAGATACGCAGTATTTT.